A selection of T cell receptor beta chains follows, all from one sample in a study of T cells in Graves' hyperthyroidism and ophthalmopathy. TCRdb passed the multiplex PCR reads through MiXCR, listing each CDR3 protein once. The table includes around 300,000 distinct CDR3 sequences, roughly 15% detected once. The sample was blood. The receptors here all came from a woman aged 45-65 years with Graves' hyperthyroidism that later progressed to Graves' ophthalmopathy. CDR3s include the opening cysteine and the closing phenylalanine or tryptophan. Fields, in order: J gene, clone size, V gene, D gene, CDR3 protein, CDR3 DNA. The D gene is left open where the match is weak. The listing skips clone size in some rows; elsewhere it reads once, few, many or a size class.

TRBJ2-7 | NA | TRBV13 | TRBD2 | CASSLREGGQEQYF | TGTGCCAGCAGCTTAAGGGAGGGCGGGCAAGAGCAGTACTTC
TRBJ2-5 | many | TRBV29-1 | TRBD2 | CSVGRGRAIQETQYF | TGCAGCGTGGGTCGCGGGAGGGCGATCCAAGAGACCCAGTACTTC
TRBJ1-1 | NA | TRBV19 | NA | CASRPGTARMNTEAFF | TGTGCCAGTAGACCGGGCACGGCGAGAATGAACACTGAAGCTTTCTTT
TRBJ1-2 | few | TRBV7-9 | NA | CASSLLSGGTNYGYTF | TGTGCCAGCAGCTTATTATCTGGGGGGACCAACTATGGCTACACCTTC
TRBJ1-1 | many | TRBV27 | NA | CASANGGQRNTEAFF | TGTGCCAGCGCTAATGGCGGACAGAGGAACACTGAAGCTTTCTTT
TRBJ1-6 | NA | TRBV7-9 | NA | CASSLASLKGPLHF | TGTGCCAGCAGCTTAGCTTCCCTTAAAGGTCCCCTCCACTTT
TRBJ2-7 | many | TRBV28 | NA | CASSLGQGLYSYEQYF | TGTGCCAGCAGTTTAGGGCAGGGTCTATACTCCTACGAGCAGTACTTC
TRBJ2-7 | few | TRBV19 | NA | CASSRHRPPYEQYF | TGTGCCAGTAGCCGACACCGTCCACCTTACGAGCAGTACTTC
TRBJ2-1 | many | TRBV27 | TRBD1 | CASSFRGFPGRGRNEQFF | TGTGCCAGCAGTTTTAGGGGGTTTCCCGGCAGGGGGCGTAATGAGCAGTTCTTC
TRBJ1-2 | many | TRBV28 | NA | CASTRRGMGGYTF | TGTGCCAGCACCAGACGCGGAATGGGTGGCTACACCTTC
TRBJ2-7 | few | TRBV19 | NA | CASSIDQFGEQYF | TGTGCCAGTAGTATAGACCAGTTTGGGGAGCAGTACTTC
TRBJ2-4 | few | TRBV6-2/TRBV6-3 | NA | CASRPVWTENIQYF | TGTGCCAGCAGACCCGTCTGGACGGAAAACATTCAGTACTTC
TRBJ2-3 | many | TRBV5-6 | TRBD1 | CASSSLQGTGRPDTQYF | TGTGCCAGCAGCTCTCTTCAGGGGACAGGCAGGCCAGATACGCAGTATTTT
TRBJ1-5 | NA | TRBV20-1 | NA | CSARRGARENQPQHF | TGCAGTGCTAGAAGGGGCGCTAGGGAAAATCAGCCCCAGCATTTT
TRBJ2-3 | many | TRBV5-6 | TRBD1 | CASSHDRAHTDTQYF | TGTGCCAGCAGCCACGACAGGGCCCATACAGATACGCAGTATTTT
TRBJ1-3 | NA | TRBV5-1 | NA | CASSPNGGLSGDTIYF | TGCGCCAGCAGCCCGAACGGTGGCCTCTCTGGAGACACCATATATTTT